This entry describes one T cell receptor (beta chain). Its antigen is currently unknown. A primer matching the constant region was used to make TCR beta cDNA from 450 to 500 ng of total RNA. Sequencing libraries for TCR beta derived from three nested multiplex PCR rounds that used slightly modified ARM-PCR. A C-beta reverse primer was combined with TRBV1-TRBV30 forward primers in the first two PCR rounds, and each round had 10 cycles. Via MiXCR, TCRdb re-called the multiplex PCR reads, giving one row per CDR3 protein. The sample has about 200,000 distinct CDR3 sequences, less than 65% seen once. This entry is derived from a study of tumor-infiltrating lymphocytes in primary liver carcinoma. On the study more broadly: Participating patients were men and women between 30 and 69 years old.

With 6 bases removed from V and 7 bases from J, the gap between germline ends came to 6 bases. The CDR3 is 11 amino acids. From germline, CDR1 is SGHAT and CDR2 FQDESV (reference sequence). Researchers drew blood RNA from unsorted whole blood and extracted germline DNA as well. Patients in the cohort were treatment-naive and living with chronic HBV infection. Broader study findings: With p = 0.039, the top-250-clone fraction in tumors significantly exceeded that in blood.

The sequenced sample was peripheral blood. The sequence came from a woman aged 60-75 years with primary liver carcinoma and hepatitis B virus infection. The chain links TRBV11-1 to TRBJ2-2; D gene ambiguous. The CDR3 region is CASSAVGELFF. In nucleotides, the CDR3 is TGTGCCAGCAGTGCCGTCGGGGAGCTGTTTTTT.